One and the same sample provided the 26 T cell receptor beta chains below, sequenced in a study of blood T cells in healthy people across ages. With a J-beta primer mix and a sample-barcoded 5' primer, a second PCR ran about 7 to 12 cycles. TCRdb used MiXCR to reprocess the 5' RACE reads, holding one entry per CDR3 protein. The sample includes 600,000 or so distinct CDR3 sequences, under 30% of them seen just once. The sample comprised blood. The receptor set was obtained from a woman older than 75 in good health.

Comments on this clonotype: A much larger clone differs from this one at a single base, so this may be a read error. The CDR3 DNA reads TGTGCCAGCAGCTTAATGGACAGGGCCTGCGAGCAGTACTTC. Residues: CASSLMDRACEQYF. This chain links TRBV11-2 with TRBJ2-5; TRBD1 agrees at 8 bases. The DNA end favors TRBJ2-7, so the J call may be wrong. The germline V gene has CDR1 SGHAT and CDR2 FQNNGV. CDR3 length equals 14 residues.

As for this clonotype: This may be a read error, as it is one base from a much larger clone. The V call is TRBV12-3 or TRBV12-4, the J call TRBJ2-3; 7 bases map to TRBD2. This CDR3 has 14 amino acids. Written as DNA, the CDR3 is TGTGTCAGCAGGGCGGAATGGGGAGGGGATACGCAGTATTTT. This encodes CVSRAEWGGDTQYF.

This clonotype showed up many times. The chain joins TRBV6-2 or TRBV6-3 to TRBJ1-2; no reliable D call. Germline CDR1 and CDR2: MNHEY and SVGEGT. V lost 7 bases to trimming and J lost 5 bases, with 17 bases between them. This CDR3 has 14 residues. CDR3: CASTQRSNLYGYTF. The CDR3, as DNA: TGTGCCAGCACCCAGAGGAGCAACCTGTATGGCTACACCTTC.

V usage is TRBV29-1 and J usage is TRBJ2-4; 9 bases map to TRBD1. The J call may not be correct, given that the DNA end is closer to TRBJ2-7. Germline V gene lookup returns CDR1 SQVTM and CDR2 ANQGSEA. CDR3 size: 15 residues. The CDR3 nucleotides are TGCAGCGTTGCGGGACAGGGTCGAGGGGCCCCCGAGCAGTACTTC. Translated, it gives CSVAGQGRGAPEQYF.

The V and J genes are TRBV19 and TRBJ1-1, with no clear D. The V end was cut by 4 bases, the J end by 1 base, with 7 bases between. Germline CDR1 LNHDA, CDR2 SQIVND (reference sequence). The CDR3 extends over 13 amino acids. The CDR3 is CASSRPENTEAFF. The CDR3 DNA reads as TGTGCCAGTAGTAGGCCAGAGAACACTGAAGCTTTCTTT.

The rearrangement joins TRBV4-1 to TRBJ2-5; TRBD1 aligns across 9 bases. The J call could be wrong; TRBJ2-7 is a better fit for the DNA end. The CDR3 has 14 residues. Germline CDR1 is MGHRA and CDR2 is YSYEKL. In nucleotides, the CDR3 is TGCGCCAGCAGCCAAGAACGGACAGGGGACGAGCAGTACTTC. This sequence encodes CASSQERTGDEQYF.

This clonotype turned up a few times. This chain uses TRBV6-1 with TRBJ1-5; possible D gene TRBD1, 5 bases. Trimming removed 2 bases from V and 8 bases from J, with 16 bases in between. Germline assignment: CDR1 MNHNS and CDR2 SASEGT. The CDR3 is 15 residues long. CDR3 protein: CASSEREVTVKPQHF. CDR3 bases: TGTGCCAGCAGTGAAAGGGAGGTGACAGTAAAGCCCCAGCATTTT.

This clonotype was recorded many times. The chain has TRBV9 and TRBJ2-7, with 12 nucleotides matching TRBD2. The junction had 3 bases not matched to a gene; V was cut back by 5 bases and J by 6 bases. The CDR3 totals 13 residues. CDR1 is SGDLS, CDR2 YYNGEE, per germline. Here the CDR3 DNA reads TGTGCCAGCAGGCCGGGACTAGCGGGCGAGCAGTACTTC. This codes for CASRPGLAGEQYF.

This clonotype came up many times. The chain recombines TRBV12-3 or TRBV12-4 with TRBJ1-1, with TRBD1 identical over 8 bases. The V segment lost 5 bases and the J segment 0 bases; nucleotides outside the gene matches: 5. The CDR3 consists of 15 residues. CDR3 nucleotide sequence: TGTGCCAGCAGTCCGCAGGGGGCAGTGAACACTGAAGCTTTCTTT. It encodes CASSPQGAVNTEAFF.

In regard to this clonotype: A much larger clone differs from this one at a single base, so this may be a read error. The J gene is TRBJ2-5, the V gene TRBV6-1; TRBD1 might be the D (7 bases). The CDR3 covers 14 residues. With 7 bases removed from V and 11 bases from J, the gap between germline ends came to 23 bases. Germline V gene lookup returns CDR1 MNHNS and CDR2 SASEGT. CDR3 DNA sequence: TGTGCCAGCAAAAGGCAGGGGGGCGACAATGAGCAGTACTTC. Protein: CASKRQGGDNEQYF.

The chain has TRBV5-1 and TRBJ1-2; D remains unclear. The V end lost 4 bases, the J end lost 3 bases, and 10 bases lay between the germline ends. CDR1 and CDR2 from the germline V gene are SGHRS and YFSETQ. This CDR3 spans 13 amino acids. Written as DNA, the CDR3 is TGCGCCAGCAGCGACCCGCGGGACTATGGCTACACCTTC. Amino acid sequence: CASSDPRDYGYTF.

As to this clonotype: A junction boundary mismatches the germline segment, possibly from a read error. V and J are TRBV20-1 and TRBJ1-4, with TRBD1 identical over 9 bases. In germline, CDR1 is DFQATT, CDR2 SNEGSKA (reference sequence). The CDR3 sequence is 12 residues long. CDR3 loop: CSGRTGAEKRFF. CDR3 DNA: TGCAGTGGCAGGACAGGGGCAGAAAAACGGTTTTTT.

This clonotype was picked up many times. This rearrangement joins TRBV28 to TRBJ2-7, with a possible D match to TRBD1 (6 bases). The CDR3 consists of 15 residues. Looked up from germline, CDR1 is MDHEN and CDR2 is SYDVKM. V was trimmed by 5 bases and J by 6 bases, leaving 20 bases between them. In nucleotides, the CDR3 is TGTGCCAGCAGTGCAGGGGATCGGGACCTGGGCGAGCAGTACTTC. This sequence encodes CASSAGDRDLGEQYF.

J is TRBJ2-1 and V is TRBV20-1, with 8 bases lining up with TRBD2. The CDR3 sequence is 15 residues long. Per germline, CDR1 DFQATT and CDR2 SNEGSKA (reference sequence). The V and J ends lost 3 bases and 6 bases, in that order; junction bases with no gene match: 10. The CDR3, as DNA: TGCAGTGCTAGCGGGGGGGGCCCGGTTTCCAATGAGCAGTTCTTC. It encodes CSASGGGPVSNEQFF.

The chain is built from TRBV7-2 and TRBJ2-7; perhaps TRBD2 as D (5 bases). The germline V gene has CDR1 SGHTA and CDR2 FQGNSA. The CDR3 spans 13 residues. Trimming left V 5 bases short and J 7 bases short, with 15 bases between. CDR3: CASSLVLEGEQYF. The CDR3 nucleotides read TGTGCCAGCAGCCTCGTACTAGAAGGGGAGCAGTACTTC.

This clonotype was found a few times. The DNA of the CDR3 is TGTGCCAGCAGCGCAGTGGGGGCCGGGGAGCTGTTTTTT. It yields the protein CASSAVGAGELFF. V and J are TRBV9 and TRBJ2-2; the D call may be TRBD1 or TRBD2 (5 bases each). CDR3 size: 13 residues. The V end lost 3 bases, the J end lost 6 bases, and 9 bases lay between the germline ends. Looked up from germline, CDR1 is SGDLS and CDR2 is YYNGEE.

In this sample, this clonotype turned up many times. V gene TRBV7-9 combines with J gene TRBJ2-3; 12 bases agree with TRBD2. The CDR3 length is 17 residues. Losses at the gene ends were 0 bases for V and 7 bases for J; bases not matched to a gene: 8. Germline CDR1 SEHNR, CDR2 FQNEAQ (reference sequence). CDR3 coding DNA: TGTGCCAGCAGCTTAGCCCCCCTAGCGGGGGGGCCCAATACGCAGTATTTT. Its protein product is CASSLAPLAGGPNTQYF.

Remarks on this clonotype: A read error may be the cause here, since a much bigger clone is one base away. The CDR3 region has the DNA TGTGCCAGCAGGAAGACAGGGGGCCCCTACAAGCAGTACTTC. This sequence encodes CASRKTGGPYKQYF. The chain links TRBV12-3 or TRBV12-4 to TRBJ2-7, with 10 bases aligning to TRBD1. This CDR3 region has 14 residues.

The chain recombines TRBV4-2 with TRBJ1-1, with D possibly being TRBD1 (6 bases). The V and J ends lost 1 base and 4 bases respectively, with 13 bases between them. Germline CDR1 reads LGHNA; CDR2 reads YNFKEQ. CDR3 length: 15 amino acids. The CDR3: CASSQGRGGGTEAFF. The CDR3 bases are TGTGCCAGCAGCCAAGGAAGGGGAGGGGGCACTGAAGCTTTCTTT.

In this sample, this clonotype turned up once. The J gene is TRBJ1-2, the V gene TRBV7-2, with 7 bases identical to TRBD1. The germline gives CDR1 SGHTA, CDR2 FQGNSA. This CDR3 has 15 amino acids. V gave up 5 bases and J gave up 2 bases; unmatched junction bases: 8. The CDR3 reads CASSIPGTENYGYTF. The CDR3 DNA reads as TGTGCCAGCAGCATTCCCGGGACAGAGAACTATGGCTACACCTTC.

On this clonotype: At one end the junction does not follow the germline gene, possibly because of a read error. This chain's CDR3 is CSAPDSGYDYTF. In DNA form, the CDR3 reads TGCAGTGCCCCCGACAGTGGGTATGACTACACCTTC. This rearrangement joins TRBV20-1 to TRBJ1-2; tentatively, D is TRBD1 (5 bases). The germline gives CDR1 DFQATT, CDR2 SNEGSKA (reference sequence). The CDR3 has 12 residues.

This clonotype has a count of ten or more. The gene calls are TRBV20-1 and TRBJ1-5; no reliable D call. Trimming removed 1 base at V and 7 bases at J, with 14 bases between. From germline, CDR1 is DFQATT and CDR2 SNEGSKA (reference sequence). CDR3 length equals 14 residues. The CDR3 reads CSARAKRLSQPQHF. CDR3 in DNA: TGCAGTGCTAGAGCAAAAAGGTTAAGCCAGCCCCAGCATTTT.

This clonotype has ten or more counts. The chain combines TRBV27 with TRBJ2-7; D gene uncertain. The CDR3 length is 14 residues. Trimming removed 2 bases at V and 1 base at J, with 9 bases between. Per germline, CDR1 MNHEY and CDR2 SMNVEV (reference sequence). CDR3 sequence (DNA): TGTGCCAGCAGTTTAGGGATGAATTCCTACGAGCAGTACTTC. Protein sequence: CASSLGMNSYEQYF.

Worth noting for this clonotype: A junction end diverges from the germline sequence, so it may reflect a read error. This chain links TRBV6-5 with TRBJ1-6, with 10 bases lining up with TRBD1. Germline-derived CDR1 and CDR2 are MNHEY and SVGAGI. The CDR3 is 15 amino acids. The CDR3 region has the DNA TGTGCCAGCACCAGATCGGGACAGGGGAATTCACCCCTCCGCTTT. It encodes CASTRSGQGNSPLRF.

Ten or more counts support this clonotype. V is TRBV7-3 and J is TRBJ1-2; 8 bases line up with TRBD1. After removal of 5 bases from V and 4 bases from J, the junction contained 9 bases not matched to a gene. Germline CDR1 and CDR2: SGHTA and FQGTGA. CDR3 length equals 15 residues. The chain's CDR3 is CASSLRGQGLYGYTF. Written as DNA, the CDR3 is TGTGCCAGCAGCCTACGAGGACAGGGTCTCTATGGCTACACCTTC.

V and J are TRBV13 and TRBJ2-7; TRBD2 matches at 14 bases. The CDR3 contains 15 residues. V lost 6 bases, J lost 2 bases, and 3 bases stayed unmatched. The germline CDR1 and CDR2 sequences are PRHDT and FYEKMQ (reference sequence). The CDR3 loop reads CASSSGLAGAYEQYF. CDR3 coding DNA: TGTGCCAGCAGTTCGGGACTAGCGGGGGCCTACGAGCAGTACTTC.